This entry features one T cell receptor (beta chain) sequence. These data come from a study of shared clonotypes between healthy human individuals. Sequencing used immunoSEQ multiplex PCR; TCRdb keeps in-frame clones, though not all of them. The table records some 1,600,000 clones, 98% of them present only once. Losses at the gene ends were 1 base for V and 0 bases for J; bases not matched to a gene: 3. The CDR3 covers 18 residues. Germline CDR1 reads SGHVS; CDR2 reads FQNEAQ. V is TRBV7-8 and J is TRBJ2-3, with 14 bases matching TRBD2. Sequenced sample: naive CD4+ T cells sorted from blood. Subset in this sample: CD45RA+ positively selected. The receptor was isolated from a man younger than 40 in good health. For the CDR3, the DNA is TGTGCCAGCAGCTTAGGGACTAGCGGGGGGATTAGCACAGATACGCAGTATTTT. Protein sequence: CASSLGTSGGISTDTQYF.